Listed below are T cell receptor beta chains from one sample, sequenced in a study of cytomegalovirus exposure and HLA in healthy donors. Assay: immunoSEQ multiplex PCR; the TCRdb copy retains only in-frame clones and omits some. Of about 98,000 clones listed, about three quarters are singletons. The specimen sequenced was PBMCs. The source of these receptors is a man in his sixties in good health and CMV-seropositive. Both conserved end residues are part of each CDR3. Clone size appears in some rows only: once, few, many, or a class for an expanded clone.

clone_size j_call v_call cdr3_aa
- TRBJ2-3 TRBV7-3 CASSLPNSDTQYF
few TRBJ1-1 TRBV27 CASSSTGTGGLNTEAFF
medium-sized TRBJ2-7 TRBV6-6 CASSHGIIEQYF
once TRBJ2-5 TRBV2 CASTGTSGYQETQYF
- TRBJ2-1 TRBV7-9 CASSSPGLDYNEQFF
few TRBJ2-7 TRBV10-3 CAISESGYEQYF
- TRBJ1-4 TRBV14 CASSPRQAAFYEKLFF
- TRBJ2-1 TRBV6-1 CASSEALAGYNEQFF
once TRBJ1-4 TRBV5-1 CASSSTGLHATNEKLFF
few TRBJ2-5 TRBV7-6 CASSLDAGGLVETQYF
- TRBJ2-5 TRBV28 CASTGEEETQYF
- TRBJ2-5 TRBV6-5 CASSIAGGEGGAQYF
- TRBJ1-2 TRBV5-1 CASSSPDRTHGYTF
- TRBJ1-1 TRBV29-1 CSAGSERTATLNTEAFF
- TRBJ1-1 TRBV6-1 CASGPGSYEAFF
- TRBJ2-3 TRBV7-3 CASSLSGGGASDTQYF
- TRBJ1-2 TRBV5-1 CASSLAPDRARNYGYTF
- TRBJ2-5 TRBV2 CASSERSSGGFAQTQYF
- TRBJ2-7 TRBV9 CASSVDEGTTYEQYF
few TRBJ1-4 TRBV6-6 CASSYLGQGFEKLFF
- TRBJ1-1 TRBV27 CASSPTGAGGTEAFF
- TRBJ2-7 TRBV18 CASLGAMGGSYEQYF
- TRBJ1-1 TRBV29-1 CSVGRVLNTEAFF
- TRBJ2-2 TRBV7-3 CASSATGGGTGELFF
- TRBJ1-6 TRBV5-4 CASQGGNSPLHF
- TRBJ2-7 TRBV2 CASSESGWIGGEQYF
- TRBJ1-5 TRBV6-1 CASRQSLTGAQHF
once TRBJ1-1 TRBV19 CASSHRGKNTEAFF
- TRBJ1-2 TRBV11-2 CASSLEWGANYGYTF
- TRBJ2-5 TRBV7-8 CASRWTSGGAWDQETQYF
few TRBJ2-7 TRBV19 CASEDSFYEQYF
- TRBJ2-2 TRBV14 CASSHLDRMNTGELFF
- TRBJ2-4 TRBV18 CASSPGRQGVNIQYF
- TRBJ2-7 TRBV4-1 CASSLDMARYEQYF
- TRBJ2-3 TRBV5-1 CASSQGTSGGAYDTQYF
few TRBJ1-1 TRBV2 CASSLQGNTEAFF
- TRBJ2-3 TRBV4-1 CASSQGPAGGAADTQYF
- TRBJ1-5 TRBV7-9 CASSLGGKRGQPQHF
- TRBJ2-3 TRBV15 CATFNYPGQPTDTQYF
- TRBJ2-7 TRBV6-1 CASRQGAIGSYEQYF
- TRBJ1-1 TRBV27 CASSSRDRVLTEAFF
- TRBJ2-5 TRBV30 CAWSSGTSLQETQYF
- TRBJ2-5 TRBV5-1 CASTLEPGPETQYF
medium-sized TRBJ2-1 TRBV25-1 CASEGAGNNEQFF
- TRBJ2-3 TRBV5-4 CASSLGGLAGASTDTQYF
- TRBJ2-1 TRBV28 CASSLSRLLAGEYNEQFF
- TRBJ2-5 TRBV6-5 CASRKTGGARETQYF
few TRBJ2-3 TRBV19 CASSIAGGGLDTQYF
- TRBJ2-2 TRBV2 CASTAQGTRNTGELFF
- TRBJ2-5 TRBV10-3 CAIGQGQETQYF
many TRBJ2-7 TRBV29-1 CSVEDRGGAKYEQYF
- TRBJ1-4 TRBV11-2 CASSLGGTGYEKLFF
- TRBJ2-7 TRBV6-5 CASSQPGYEQYF
- TRBJ1-4 TRBV28 CASSAYRGATNEKLFF